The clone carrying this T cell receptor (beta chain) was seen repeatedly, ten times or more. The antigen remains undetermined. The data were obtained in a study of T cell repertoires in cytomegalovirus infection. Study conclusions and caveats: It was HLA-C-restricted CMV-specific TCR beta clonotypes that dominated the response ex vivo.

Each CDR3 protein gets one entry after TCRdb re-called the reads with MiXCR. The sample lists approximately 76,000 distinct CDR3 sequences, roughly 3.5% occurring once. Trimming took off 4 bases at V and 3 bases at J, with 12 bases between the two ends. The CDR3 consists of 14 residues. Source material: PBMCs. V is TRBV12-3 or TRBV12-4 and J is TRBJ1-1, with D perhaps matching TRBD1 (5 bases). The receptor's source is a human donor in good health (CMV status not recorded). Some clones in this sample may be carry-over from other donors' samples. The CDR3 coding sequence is TGTGCCAGCAGTTCCGGACCAGGGTACACTGAAGCTTTCTTT. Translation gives CASSSGPGYTEAFF.